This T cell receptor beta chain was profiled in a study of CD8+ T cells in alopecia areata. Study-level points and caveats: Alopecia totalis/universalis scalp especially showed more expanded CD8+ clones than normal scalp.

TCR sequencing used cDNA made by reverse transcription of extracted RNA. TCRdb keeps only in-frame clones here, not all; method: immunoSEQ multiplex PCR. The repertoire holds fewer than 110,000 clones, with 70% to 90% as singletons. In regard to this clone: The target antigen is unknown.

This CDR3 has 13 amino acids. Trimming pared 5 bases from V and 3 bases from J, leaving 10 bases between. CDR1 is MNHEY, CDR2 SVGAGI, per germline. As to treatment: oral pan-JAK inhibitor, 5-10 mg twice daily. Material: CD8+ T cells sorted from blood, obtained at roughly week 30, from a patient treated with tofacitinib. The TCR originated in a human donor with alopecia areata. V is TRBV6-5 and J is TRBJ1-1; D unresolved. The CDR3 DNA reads TGTGCCAGCAGTCACGATATGGACACTGAAGCTTTCTTT. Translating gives CASSHDMDTEAFF.